Listed here are 5 T cell receptor beta chains from one sample, sequenced in a study of T cell responses to AZD1222 COVID-19 vaccine. Clones were sequenced by immunoSEQ multiplex PCR, and TCRdb holds only the in-frame ones, with some missing. The repertoire has over 85,000 clones, approximately 91% of them found once; the top ten carry 15% to 20%. The input for sequencing was peripheral blood, taken 28 days after the second AZD1222 dose. The receptors come from an adult who received the AZD1222 COVID-19 vaccine.

This sequence joins TRBV29-1 and TRBJ1-1, with a tentative D call TRBD1 (5 bases). This CDR3 spans 15 amino acids. The V and J ends lost 5 bases and 0 bases respectively, with 16 bases between them. The germline V gene has CDR1 SQVTM and CDR2 ANQGSEA. CDR3 in DNA: TGCAGCGTTAGGCAGGGCGGGGGGGTGAACACTGAAGCTTTCTTT. Its protein product is CSVRQGGGVNTEAFF. Full variable domain (rest looked up from reference TRBV29-1 and TRBJ1-1): SAVISQKPSRDICQRGTSLTIQCQVDSQVTMMFWYRQQPGQSLTLIATANQGSEATYESGFVIDKFPISRPNLTFSTLTVSNMSPEDSSIYLCSVRQGGGVNTEAFFGQGTRLTVV.

The J gene is TRBJ1-2, the V gene TRBV5-1; D uncertain. V was clipped by 7 bases and J by 4 bases, with 8 bases between them. This CDR3 has 11 amino acids. The germline CDR1 and CDR2 sequences are SGHRS and YFSETQ. The CDR3 region has the DNA TGCGCCAGCGGGGATGGCTATGGCTACACCTTC. This sequence encodes CASGDGYGYTF.

V and J are TRBV19 and TRBJ2-7, with 9 bases lining up with TRBD2. Germline-derived CDR1 and CDR2 are LNHDA and SQIVND (reference sequence). V shed 5 bases and J 2 bases; nucleotides not matched to a gene: 1. There are 13 residues in the CDR3. CDR3 amino acids: CASSLAGTYEQYF. The DNA for the CDR3 is TGTGCCAGTAGTCTAGCGGGGACCTACGAGCAGTACTTC.

The rearrangement joins TRBV6-1 to TRBJ2-5; weak D call: TRBD1 (5 bases). The CDR3 is made up of 14 amino acids. Trimming took off 1 base at V and 5 bases at J, with 11 bases between the two ends. Germline V gives CDR1 MNHNS, CDR2 SASEGT. The CDR3 DNA follows: TGTGCCAGCAGTGAAGTTGCAGGGTTGGAGACCCAGTACTTC. The encoded protein is CASSEVAGLETQYF.

CDR3 nucleotide sequence: TGTGCCAGCAGTGAACTTGGGCGGAGTAAACAAGAGACCCAGTACTTC. As protein: CASSELGRSKQETQYF. The chain couples TRBV25-1 to TRBJ2-5, with no clear D. The CDR3 is made up of 16 amino acids. V gave up 2 bases and J gave up 2 bases, with 15 bases separating them. Germline lookup yields CDR1 MGHDK and CDR2 SYGVNS.